This paragraph reports one T cell receptor (beta chain). One end of the junction does not line up with germline, which may come from a read error. TCRdb ran MiXCR on the 5' RACE reads and lists one entry per CDR3 protein. The sample contains roughly 340,000 distinct CDR3 sequences, 15% to 20% of which appear only once. This record belongs to a study of T-cell memory formation after mild COVID-19. This CDR3 is built from 15 residues. Germline values: CDR1 SQVTM, CDR2 ANQGSEA. This clonotype was obtained from a man between 18 and 35 years old who had mild COVID-19 (a few samples of this study predate the infection). Cell type and time point are not known. The chain recombines TRBV29-1 with TRBJ1-2; 8 positions agree with TRBD1. Material for sequencing was PBMCs or a T cell subset sorted from them (not recorded which). The CDR3 loop reads CSVSAGGPLNCGYTF. DNA of the CDR3: TGCAGCGTTTCGGCAGGGGGCCCACTTAACTGTGGCTACACCTTC.